This TCR beta chain was obtained from a study of persistence of HIV-infected CD4 T cells. General study results and limits: Proviral oligoclonality tracked with TCR oligoclonality within the same sorted cells.

CDR1 MNHEY and CDR2 SMNVEV come from the germline V gene (reference sequence). CDR3 length: 15 amino acids. The ends were cut back, 3 bases at V and 0 bases at J, with 11 bases in the middle. About this clone: Its antigen is undetermined.

The immunoSEQ assay was version 4, run in survey mode. Method: immunoSEQ multiplex PCR; TCRdb's copy keeps in-frame clones and lacks some. The sample yields 5,500 to 8,500 clones, around 80% seen once. Cells were stimulated with CMV-infected fibroblast lysates at roughly 9.1 ug/mL. Sorting selected CD4+ T cells upregulating both CD40 ligand and CD69. These HIV-1-infected adults initiated suppressive ART in chronic infection. The genes are TRBV27 and TRBJ2-5, with D maybe TRBD1 (6 bases). Sequenced here: CD4+ T cells sorted from PBMCs after approximately 20-hour stimulation, sampled from a patient who received antiretroviral therapy. The receptor was derived from an adult woman with HIV who was CMV-seropositive. This chain's CDR3 is CASSFNRDNQETQYF. CDR3 sequence (DNA): TGTGCCAGCAGTTTCAACCGGGACAACCAAGAGACCCAGTACTTC.